The following is a T cell receptor beta chain sequence with its context. The V segment lost 6 bases and the J segment 3 bases; nucleotides outside the gene matches: 8. The germline V gene encodes CDR1 SGHVS and CDR2 FQNEAQ. The CDR3 covers 16 residues. The table came from immunoSEQ multiplex PCR; TCRdb's copy has only in-frame clones and leaves some out. The table shows 200,000 to 250,000 clones, with about 90% occurring only once. The source of the sample is a study of blood T cell repertoires in COVID-19. Study-level background: The study drew acute and convalescent COVID-19 samples from the United States, Italy and Spain.

The sample taken for sequencing was peripheral blood. This chain joins TRBV7-8 and TRBJ1-6; 7 positions match TRBD1. The TCR sequence derives from a woman in her forties or fifties with acute or convalescent COVID-19. The CDR3 here is CASSSDRRNYNSPLHF. CDR3 in DNA: TGTGCCAGCAGTTCGGACAGGAGAAACTATAATTCACCCCTCCACTTT.